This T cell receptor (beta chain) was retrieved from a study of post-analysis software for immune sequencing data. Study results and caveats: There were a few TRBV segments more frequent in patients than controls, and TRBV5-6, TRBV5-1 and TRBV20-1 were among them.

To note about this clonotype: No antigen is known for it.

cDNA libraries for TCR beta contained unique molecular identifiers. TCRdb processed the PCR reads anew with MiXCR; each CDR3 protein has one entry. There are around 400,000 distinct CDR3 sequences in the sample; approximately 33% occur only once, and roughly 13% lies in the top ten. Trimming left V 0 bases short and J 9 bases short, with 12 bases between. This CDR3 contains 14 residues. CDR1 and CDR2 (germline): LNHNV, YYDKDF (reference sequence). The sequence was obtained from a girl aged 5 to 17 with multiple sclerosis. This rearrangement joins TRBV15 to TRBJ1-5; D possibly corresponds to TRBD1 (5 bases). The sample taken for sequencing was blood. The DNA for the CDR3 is TGTGCCACCAGCAGAGATAAGGGTGGGGGGCCCCAGCATTTT. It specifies CATSRDKGGGPQHF.